This TCR beta chain was sequenced in a study of T cell repertoires in ileal Crohn's disease. Study conclusions and caveats: Clonal expansions were more frequent in active smokers than non-smokers at surgery.

As concerns this clone: The antigen remains undetermined.

Each sample's TCRB immunosequencing used about 0.5 micrograms of biopsy DNA. TCRdb's copy holds only in-frame clones and misses some; the assay was immunoSEQ multiplex PCR. The repertoire holds roughly 14,000 clones, with 80% to 90% as singletons. V was trimmed by 0 bases and J by 5 bases, leaving 16 bases between them. The CDR3 contains 16 residues. CDR1 and CDR2 (germline): SGDLS, YYNGEE. The sequencing input was ileal tissue. The chain couples TRBV9 to TRBJ2-3; perhaps TRBD2 as D (5 bases). The TCR was taken from an adult with Crohn's disease. CDR3 region: CASSVDRGLSRDTQYF. The CDR3 DNA reads TGTGCCAGCAGCGTAGATCGGGGTCTATCCAGAGATACGCAGTATTTT.